Each of the 21 T cell receptor beta chains below was sequenced from the same sample in a study of patients with pleural tuberculosis (dated by TCRdb to between 2014 and 2016). TCRdb lists the instrument as Illumina Genome Analyzer IIx. TCRdb took the public reads, trimmed them with fastp at Q25, ran MiXCR for clone calling and kept in-frame beta chains. Each record represents a unique CDR3 protein, reported with the most common genes and DNA among its rows. In this sample the table shows 40,000 to 55,000 distinct CDR3 sequences, under 8.5% of which occur a single time. Around 16% of the sample goes to the ten largest clones. These receptors were collected from a human donor with pleural tuberculosis.

This clonotype occurred many times. J is TRBJ2-5 and V is TRBV20-1; no reliable D call. From germline, CDR1 is DFQATT and CDR2 SNEGSKA (reference sequence). V was clipped by 4 bases and J by 4 bases, with 16 bases between them. The CDR3 is 14 residues long. CDR3 nucleotide sequence: TGCAGTGCTAAAGAGTCGGGCAGGCGAGAGACCCAGTACTTC. Translating it yields CSAKESGRRETQYF.

The J gene is TRBJ2-1, the V gene TRBV11-1; D is uncertain. From germline, CDR1 is SGHAT and CDR2 FQDESV (reference sequence). The CDR3 loop spans 16 amino acids. V was pared by 2 bases and J by 8 bases, with 19 bases between. CDR3 in amino acids: CASSLLSVSFIDEQFF. In DNA form, the CDR3 reads TGTGCCAGCAGCTTATTATCCGTCTCTTTCATCGATGAGCAGTTCTTC. Variable domain in full (rest from reference TRBV11-1 and TRBJ2-1): EAEVAQSPRYKITEKSQAVAFWCDPISGHATLYWYRQILGQGPELLVQFQDESVVDDSQLPKDRFSAERLKGVDSTLKIQPAELGDSAMYLCASSLLSVSFIDEQFFGPGTRLTVL.

There are many counts of this clonotype. The CDR3 DNA sequence: TGTGCCAGCAGCGGGGACAGGGCCAGGGCACCCCTCCACTTT. Its translation is CASSGDRARAPLHF. The chain combines TRBV2 with TRBJ1-6; 9 bases line up with TRBD1. The junction had 8 bases not matched to a gene; V was cut back by 6 bases and J by 11 bases. CDR1 SNHLY and CDR2 FYNNEI come from the germline V gene. This CDR3 contains 14 residues.

This clonotype has a handful of counts. The genes are TRBV7-2 and TRBJ2-3; D is unclear. The CDR3 loop spans 13 amino acids. Per germline, CDR1 SGHTA and CDR2 FQGNSA. Between the trimmed V and J ends, which lost 0 bases and 5 bases, there was a span of 6 bases. The CDR3 nucleotides are TGTGCCAGCAGCTTAGCCCAACGAGATACGCAGTATTTT. It yields the protein CASSLAQRDTQYF.

This clonotype has ten or more counts. The CDR3 region has the DNA TGTGCCAGCAGTTACTCACCGCGGCCAACTAATGAAAAACTGTTTTTT. Protein product: CASSYSPRPTNEKLFF. V is TRBV6-2 or TRBV6-3 and J is TRBJ1-4; D not resolved. The CDR3 length is 16 residues. With 0 bases removed from V and 0 bases from J, the gap between germline ends came to 8 bases. Looked up from germline, CDR1 is MNHEY and CDR2 is SVGEGT.

With respect to this clonotype: This may come from a read error, since a much larger clone is one base off. The chain couples TRBV11-1 to TRBJ1-5, with unresolved D. The germline V gene encodes CDR1 SGHAT and CDR2 FQDESV (reference sequence). This CDR3 comprises 13 residues. The CDR3 is CVSSWNSNQPQHF. Written as DNA, the CDR3 is TGTGTCAGCAGCTGGAATAGCAATCAGCCCCAGCATTTT.

This clonotype showed up many times. The J gene is TRBJ1-5, the V gene TRBV19; the D is unclear. V shed 10 bases and J shed 1 base, with 11 bases lying between them. Germline CDR1 reads LNHDA; CDR2 reads SQIVND (reference sequence). The CDR3 consists of 13 residues. This chain's CDR3 is CATSASSNQPQHF. DNA of the CDR3: TGTGCCACCTCCGCAAGCAGCAATCAGCCCCAGCATTTT.

Many counts were recorded for this clonotype. The chain employs TRBV12-3 or TRBV12-4 and TRBJ2-2, with 7 bases aligning to TRBD2. The junction had 9 bases not matched to a gene; V was cut back by 5 bases and J by 0 bases. The CDR3 loop spans 17 amino acids. The chain's CDR3 is CASSSTSEKANTGELFF. CDR3 in DNA: TGTGCCAGCAGTAGCACTAGCGAGAAGGCGAACACCGGGGAGCTGTTTTTT.

This clonotype was seen repeatedly, ten times or more. The gene calls are TRBV4-2 and TRBJ2-3; perhaps TRBD2 as D (6 bases). CDR1 is LGHNA and CDR2 is YNFKEQ in the germline V gene. Trimming pared 3 bases from V and 5 bases from J, leaving 12 bases between. This CDR3 is 14 amino acids long. DNA for the CDR3: TGTGCCAGCAGCCAGGGACTCACACGAGATACGCAGTATTTT. As protein: CASSQGLTRDTQYF.

In this sample, this clonotype turned up many times. The V call is TRBV6-2 or TRBV6-3, the J call TRBJ2-5; D ambiguous. The V and J ends lost 0 bases and 1 base respectively, with 12 bases between them. Germline CDR1 reads MNHEY; CDR2 reads SVGEGT. The CDR3 loop spans 16 amino acids. CDR3 bases: TGTGCCAGCAGTTACTCTCCAGGACGGATCCAAGAGACCCAGTACTTC. Its protein is CASSYSPGRIQETQYF.

This clonotype was seen a handful of times. The rearrangement uses TRBV11-1 and TRBJ2-3; D is perhaps TRBD1 (5 bases). The germline V gene encodes CDR1 SGHAT and CDR2 FQDESV (reference sequence). This CDR3 is 16 amino acids long. Trimming left V 2 bases short and J 4 bases short, with 16 bases between. CDR3 residues: CASSLWGSRASDTQYF. The DNA for the CDR3 is TGTGCCAGCAGCTTATGGGGCTCCAGGGCGTCAGATACGCAGTATTTT.

This clonotype was found many times. This rearrangement joins TRBV11-2 to TRBJ2-3; TRBD2 aligns across 13 bases. Germline values: CDR1 SGHAT, CDR2 FQNNGV. CDR3 length equals 15 residues. J lost 4 bases, V lost 6 bases, and 4 bases had no gene match. The CDR3 spells CASRATSGRADTQYF. The DNA of the CDR3 is TGTGCCAGCAGAGCCACTAGCGGGAGGGCAGATACGCAGTATTTT.

This clonotype was observed many times. The chain uses TRBV12-3 or TRBV12-4 and TRBJ2-5; 15 nucleotides agree with TRBD2. The CDR3 length is 16 residues. The ends lost 4 bases at V and 5 bases at J; junction bases unmatched: 5. The CDR3 loop is CASSSGLAGGSETQYF. In nucleotides, the CDR3 is TGTGCCAGCAGTTCCGGACTAGCGGGAGGGTCGGAGACCCAGTACTTC.

This clonotype appeared many times. The rearrangement joins TRBV27 to TRBJ2-1; perhaps TRBD1 as D (5 bases). The germline CDR1 and CDR2 sequences are MNHEY and SMNVEV (reference sequence). Trimming took 2 bases from V and 6 from J, leaving 8 bases between them. The CDR3 length is 13 residues. The CDR3 region has the DNA TGTGCCAGCAGTTTAACAGGTCGCAATGAGCAGTTCTTC. It encodes CASSLTGRNEQFF.

There are many counts of this clonotype. The chain links TRBV19 to TRBJ2-1, with D possibly TRBD2 on 5 matching bases. Germline V gene data show CDR1 as LNHDA and CDR2 as SQIVND (reference sequence). The CDR3 extends over 12 amino acids. The ends were cut back, 7 bases at V and 4 bases at J, with 8 bases in the middle. The CDR3 is CASTDWYNEQFF. CDR3 nucleotide sequence: TGTGCCAGTACGGACTGGTACAATGAGCAGTTCTTC.

Of note for this clonotype: An end of the junction differs from the germline gene, which may be a read error. J is TRBJ1-1 and V is TRBV6-2 or TRBV6-3, with TRBD1 matching 9 bases. Germline lookup yields CDR1 MNHEY and CDR2 SVGEGT. There are 15 residues in the CDR3. Written as DNA, the CDR3 is TGTGCCAGCAGTTACTCGGGACAGGGAAACACTGAGGCTCTCTTT. It yields the protein CASSYSGQGNTEALF.

By sample fraction, this clonotype is medium-sized. The chain uses TRBV11-2 and TRBJ2-3; no clear D gene. Germline V lookup: CDR1 SGHAT, CDR2 FQNNGV. V was clipped by 2 bases and J by 2 bases, with 11 bases between them. The CDR3 has 15 amino acids. The CDR3 DNA reads as TGTGCCAGCAGCTTACGTATCCGTTCCACAGATACGCAGTATTTT. Amino acid sequence: CASSLRIRSTDTQYF.

This clonotype came up many times. The chain joins TRBV11-1 to TRBJ1-1; unclear D gene. CDR1 SGHAT and CDR2 FQDESV come from the germline V gene (reference sequence). V lost 5 bases and J lost 0, with 10 bases in between. This CDR3 is 14 amino acids long. The chain's CDR3 is CASSDRVMNTEAFF. The DNA of the CDR3 is TGTGCCAGCAGCGATCGAGTTATGAACACTGAAGCTTTCTTT.

This chain joins TRBV30 and TRBJ2-3; D ambiguous. V lost 4 bases, J lost 3 bases, and 5 bases lay in between. The CDR3 contains 11 residues. CDR1 and CDR2 (germline): GTSNPN, SVGIG (reference sequence). The CDR3 region has the DNA TGTGCCTGGACAGTTACAGATACGCAGTATTTT. Protein product: CAWTVTDTQYF.

This clonotype was detected many times. The CDR3 nucleotides read TGTGCCAGCAGTTTCTCTTCCTACGAGCAGTACTTC. Translation: CASSFSSYEQYF. V and J are TRBV28 and TRBJ2-7; D remains ambiguous. CDR3 length: 12 amino acids. Germline assignment: CDR1 MDHEN and CDR2 SYDVKM. The V and J ends lost 3 bases and 1 base respectively, with 4 bases between them.

This clonotype was found many times. The chain uses TRBV5-1 and TRBJ1-2; D gene uncertain. Trimming removed 0 bases at V and 4 bases at J, with 7 bases between. CDR3 length equals 13 residues. Germline V gene lookup returns CDR1 SGHRS and CDR2 YFSETQ. The CDR3: CASSLAITYGYTF. CDR3 coding DNA: TGCGCCAGCAGCTTGGCTATTACCTATGGCTACACCTTC.